Following are 23 T cell receptor beta chains from one sample sequenced in a study of shared clonotypes between healthy human individuals. This table comes from immunoSEQ multiplex PCR, and its TCRdb copy is limited to in-frame clones, with some not included. In the table there are about 2.4 million clones, around 94% of which are singletons. The sequencing sample was made of naive CD4+ T cells sorted from blood. Subset given: CD45RA+ positively selected. The source is a young man in good health.

This clone has more than one count but fewer than ten. The CDR3 sequence: CSVGTGLGTEAFF. CDR3 bases: TGCAGCGTTGGGACAGGGTTGGGCACTGAAGCTTTCTTT. The chain couples TRBV29-1 to TRBJ1-1, with 8 bases aligning to TRBD1. V lost 4 bases to trimming and J lost 4 bases; unmatched junction nucleotides: 5. Per the germline V gene, CDR1 is SQVTM and CDR2 is ANQGSEA. This CDR3 is built from 13 residues.

The V and J genes are TRBV10-3 and TRBJ2-1, with TRBD2 as a possible D gene (6 bases). Germline values: CDR1 ENHRY, CDR2 SYGVKD. CDR3 length: 17 amino acids. Trimming pared 5 bases from V and 0 bases from J, leaving 17 bases between. This CDR3 is CAISSSLLASSYNEQFF. The DNA of the CDR3 is TGTGCCATCAGTTCTTCTCTACTAGCAAGCTCCTACAATGAGCAGTTCTTC.

The J gene is TRBJ2-6, the V gene TRBV28; 11 bases map to TRBD1. Trimming at V came to 7 bases and at J to 0 bases, leaving 11 bases not matched to a gene. In germline, CDR1 is MDHEN, CDR2 SYDVKM. The CDR3 loop spans 19 amino acids. Here the CDR3 reads CASKTNLGTGGSGANVLTF. In DNA form, the CDR3 reads TGTGCCAGCAAAACAAATCTCGGGACAGGGGGCTCTGGGGCCAACGTCCTGACTTTC.

The rearrangement links TRBV5-5 to TRBJ1-1, with 12 bases matching TRBD1. V lost 6 bases and J lost 0; bases outside the gene matches: 6. In germline, CDR1 is SGHKS, CDR2 YYEKEE (reference sequence). This CDR3 contains 16 residues. The CDR3 nucleotides are TGTGCCAGCAATCCGGGACAGGGGGCCTTGAACACTGAAGCTTTCTTT. Translating gives CASNPGQGALNTEAFF.

The rearrangement joins TRBV7-9 to TRBJ2-7, with 7 bases that match TRBD1. Germline loops: CDR1 SEHNR, CDR2 FQNEAQ (reference sequence). The CDR3 sequence is 14 residues long. V trimming: 3 bases; J trimming: 8 bases; junction bases outside the gene matches: 10. The CDR3 sequence: CASSFRGGAGQQYF. CDR3 sequence (DNA): TGTGCCAGCAGCTTTCGAGGGGGCGCCGGCCAGCAGTACTTC.

The table lists this clone with a few counts. Other DNA sequences in this sample translate to the same CDR3. V is TRBV10-1 and J is TRBJ2-7; D unclear. Germline CDR1 reads WNHNN; CDR2 reads SYGVQD (reference sequence). This CDR3 spans 13 amino acids. V was cut by 3 bases and J by 3 bases, with 9 bases left in between. The CDR3 sequence: CASSESGSYEQYF. The DNA for the CDR3 is TGCGCCAGCAGTGAATCTGGCAGCTACGAGCAGTACTTC.

The chain is built from TRBV7-9 and TRBJ1-1, with D possibly matching TRBD1 (5 bases). Trimming cost V 4 bases and J 5 bases, with 14 bases left between them. The CDR3 is made up of 14 amino acids. Germline assignment: CDR1 SEHNR and CDR2 FQNEAQ (reference sequence). The CDR3 DNA is TGTGCCAGCAGCTGGGACCCACAAAGGACTGAAGCTTTCTTT. Translated: CASSWDPQRTEAFF.

This chain connects TRBV11-2 to TRBJ2-2, with a weak D call TRBD2 (5 bases). This CDR3 is 15 amino acids long. Germline V gene sequence: CDR1 SGHAT, CDR2 FQNNGV. The V end was cut by 3 bases, the J end by 4 bases, with 12 bases between. CDR3 region: CASSLALAGTGELFF. CDR3 DNA: TGTGCCAGCAGCTTGGCTCTAGCAGGCACCGGGGAGCTGTTTTTT.

The chain links TRBV9 to TRBJ2-7; tentatively, D is TRBD1 or TRBD2 (6 bases each). Deletions cut 0 bases from V and 1 base from J, with 11 bases between. The CDR3 sequence is 15 residues long. The germline V gene encodes CDR1 SGDLS and CDR2 YYNGEE. Written as DNA, the CDR3 is TGTGCCAGCAGCGTAGAGGGCGGGACATCCTACGAGCAGTACTTC. Translating it yields CASSVEGGTSYEQYF.

This clone has more than one count but fewer than ten. The gene calls are TRBV2 and TRBJ1-1; D ambiguous. The CDR3 is made up of 12 amino acids. Germline V gives CDR1 SNHLY, CDR2 FYNNEI. V dropped 3 bases and J dropped 3 bases, with 5 bases sitting between them. The CDR3 region is CASSEVHTEAFF. The CDR3 nucleotides read TGTGCCAGCAGTGAGGTGCACACTGAAGCTTTCTTT.

This chain joins TRBV27 and TRBJ2-7; D is uncertain. This CDR3 is 14 amino acids long. Germline CDR1 reads MNHEY; CDR2 reads SMNVEV (reference sequence). The V and J ends lost 3 bases and 3 bases respectively, with 12 bases between them. This CDR3 reads CASSFSGGNYEQYF. In DNA form, the CDR3 reads TGTGCCAGCAGTTTTTCCGGCGGAAACTACGAGCAGTACTTC.

The chain couples TRBV28 to TRBJ1-2, with TRBD1 as a possible D gene (6 bases). The ends were cut back, 3 bases at V and 0 bases at J, with 8 bases in the middle. The CDR3 loop spans 14 amino acids. In germline, CDR1 is MDHEN, CDR2 SYDVKM. CDR3 loop: CASSFRDTNYGYTF. In nucleotides, the CDR3 is TGTGCCAGCAGTTTCAGGGACACTAACTATGGCTACACCTTC.

The CDR3 sequence: CASSERRDRVPYEQYF. DNA of the CDR3: TGTGCCAGCAGTGAAAGGAGGGACAGGGTTCCGTACGAGCAGTACTTC. The V call is TRBV6-1, the J call TRBJ2-7; TRBD1 agrees at 9 bases. Germline V lookup: CDR1 MNHNS, CDR2 SASEGT. The trim removed 2 bases at V and 4 bases at J, leaving 9 bases unmatched. This CDR3 is built from 16 residues.

The chain links TRBV10-1 to TRBJ1-1; no clear D gene. The CDR3 extends over 15 amino acids. The V gene lost 0 bases and the J gene lost 3 bases, with 11 bases spanning the gap. Germline V lookup: CDR1 WNHNN, CDR2 SYGVQD (reference sequence). The CDR3 sequence: CASSESIVPYTEAFF. The DNA for the CDR3 is TGCGCCAGCAGTGAGTCGATTGTTCCGTACACTGAAGCTTTCTTT.

This rearrangement joins TRBV10-3 to TRBJ2-7; 10 positions match TRBD2. Looked up from germline, CDR1 is ENHRY and CDR2 is SYGVKD. The CDR3 has 17 amino acids. The junction had 9 bases not matched to a gene; V was cut back by 4 bases and J by 0 bases. CDR3 in amino acids: CAISAFSGGTSSYEQYF. The DNA of the CDR3 is TGTGCCATCAGTGCTTTTAGCGGGGGGACAAGCTCCTACGAGCAGTACTTC.

The table lists this clone with a count of one. This sample includes further DNA sequences coding for the same CDR3. The J gene is TRBJ2-5, the V gene TRBV27; a possible D gene is TRBD2 (5 bases). The CDR3 spans 13 residues. V lost 3 bases and J lost 1, with 6 bases in between. Germline assignment: CDR1 MNHEY and CDR2 SMNVEV (reference sequence). The CDR3 here is CASSFRGQETQYF. CDR3 DNA sequence: TGTGCCAGCAGTTTTCGGGGCCAAGAGACCCAGTACTTC.

This rearrangement joins TRBV2 to TRBJ2-1; 12 bases line up with TRBD2. V shed 5 bases, J shed 4 bases, and the junction held 6 bases outside the gene matches. Germline V gene data show CDR1 as SNHLY and CDR2 as FYNNEI. CDR3 length: 16 residues. CDR3 sequence (DNA): TGTGCCAGCAGTTTAGGACTAGCGGGACCTTACAATGAGCAGTTCTTC. Encoded protein: CASSLGLAGPYNEQFF.

The rearrangement links TRBV7-2 to TRBJ2-5, with 9 positions matching TRBD2. After removal of 2 bases from V and 4 bases from J, the junction contained 11 bases not matched to a gene. Per the germline V gene, CDR1 is SGHTA and CDR2 is FQGNSA. CDR3 length: 17 residues. CDR3 region: CASSLFQREVRGETQYF. CDR3 nucleotide sequence: TGTGCCAGCAGCTTATTTCAGCGGGAGGTAAGGGGAGAGACCCAGTACTTC.

The CDR3 DNA is TGTGCTAGTGGTTTGATTCTAGCGGGAGGGTTAAACAATGAGCAGTTCTTC. This encodes CASGLILAGGLNNEQFF. The genes are TRBV12-5 and TRBJ2-1, with 12 positions matching TRBD2. The CDR3 runs to 17 residues. Germline V lookup: CDR1 LGHNT, CDR2 FRNRAP. Trimming cost V 2 bases and J 5 bases; bases outside gene matches: 7. The entire variable domain, with the rest obtained from reference TRBV12-5 and TRBJ2-1, is as follows: DARVTQTPRHKVTEMGQEVTMRCQPILGHNTVFWYRQTMMQGLELLAYFRNRAPLDDSGMPKDRFSAEMPDATLATLKIQPSEPRDSAVYFCASGLILAGGLNNEQFFGPGTRLTVL.

The V and J genes are TRBV5-4 and TRBJ2-3; D perhaps matches TRBD1 (5 bases). Germline V gene lookup returns CDR1 SGHNT and CDR2 YYREEE (reference sequence). This CDR3 is 14 amino acids long. Trimming took off 2 bases at V and 1 base at J, with 8 bases between the two ends. The CDR3 sequence is CASSLDRRTDTQYF. The CDR3 DNA reads TGTGCCAGCAGCTTAGACAGACGCACAGATACGCAGTATTTT.

The chain links TRBV2 to TRBJ1-4; 10 nucleotides agree with TRBD1. Germline CDR1 is SNHLY and CDR2 is FYNNEI. The CDR3 totals 16 residues. J gave up 5 bases and V 4 bases, and 7 bases lay outside the gene matches. The CDR3 loop is CASSAVTGQGNEKLFF. Written as DNA, the CDR3 is TGTGCCAGCAGTGCCGTTACGGGACAGGGGAATGAAAAACTGTTTTTT.

In this sample, this clone turned up once. The V and J genes are TRBV7-9 and TRBJ2-7, with TRBD1 identical over 8 bases. This CDR3 spans 16 amino acids. Germline V gene lookup returns CDR1 SEHNR and CDR2 FQNEAQ (reference sequence). The V gene end was trimmed by 3 bases and the J gene end by 0 bases; junction bases not matched to a gene: 7. CDR3 loop: CASSFGQGGSSYEQYF. The CDR3 DNA reads TGTGCCAGCAGCTTCGGACAGGGAGGCAGCTCCTACGAGCAGTACTTC.

The chain recombines TRBV6-5 with TRBJ2-5, with TRBD1 matching over 12 bases. J was trimmed by 4 bases and V by 6 bases; bases with no gene match: 9. The CDR3 consists of 16 residues. Germline CDR1 MNHEY, CDR2 SVGAGI. CDR3 DNA: TGTGCCAGCAGCTACCGGGACAGGGGGCAGGGAGAGACCCAGTACTTC. Protein product: CASSYRDRGQGETQYF.